This T cell receptor beta chain appears in the sequencing data of a study of T cells in Graves' hyperthyroidism and ophthalmopathy. With V trimmed by 0 bases and J by 0 bases, 6 bases remained unmatched. Germline V lookup: CDR1 SGHRS, CDR2 YFSETQ. The CDR3 consists of 16 residues. Amplified TCR beta CDR3 regions came from RNA transcripts. The study used the HTBI primer set for a first-round RT-PCR of the TCR CDR3. Each CDR3 protein gets one entry after TCRdb re-called the multiplex PCR reads with MiXCR. Among 390,000 or so distinct CDR3 sequences listed, roughly 14% were seen once. This clonotype has ten or more counts.

The sequenced sample was blood. This chain joins TRBV5-1 and TRBJ2-7, with TRBD1 matching over 7 bases. The receptor comes from a man aged 18-30 years with Graves' ophthalmopathy. CDR3 sequence reads: CASSLGTGSPSYEQYF. Written as DNA, the CDR3 is TGCGCCAGCAGCTTGGGGACAGGTTCACCCTCCTACGAGCAGTACTTC. The full variable domain, in which reference TRBV5-1 and TRBJ2-7 provide the parts outside the CDR3, is KAGVTQTPRYLIKTRGQQVTLSCSPISGHRSVSWYQQTPGQGLQFLFEYFSETQRNKGNFPGRFSGRQFSNSRSEMNVSTLELGDSALYLCASSLGTGSPSYEQYFGPGTRLTVT.